This T cell receptor beta chain stems from a study of blood T cell repertoires in COVID-19. Looking at the study overall: COVID-19 samples, acute and convalescent, were from the United States, Italy and Spain. Sources were T cells, B-cell-depleted T cells, or PBMCs; the material itself was cDNA or gDNA.

This CDR3 has 17 residues. Deletions cut 3 bases from V and 5 bases from J, with 24 bases between. Germline V gives CDR1 DFQATT, CDR2 SNEGSKA (reference sequence). In the original analysis: Reference gene primer amplification gave estimated nucleated cell counts. Only in-frame clones appear in the TCRdb table, and some are missing; sequencing was by immunoSEQ multiplex PCR. The V and J calls and clone size come from that table; D and trimming were worked out from the DNA. Among about 140,000 clones, approximately 81% were seen once, and the ten largest hold about 8.4%. The chain has TRBV20-1 and TRBJ2-3; possible D gene TRBD2, 7 bases. The TCR was taken from a woman aged 55-75 years with active or convalescent COVID-19. Sequencing used peripheral blood. As DNA, the CDR3 is TGCAGTGCTAGTCCAGGGGCGGGAGTTCTGGCGGGAGATACGCAGTATTTT. It specifies CSASPGAGVLAGDTQYF.